This T cell receptor beta chain was identified during a study of shared clonotypes between healthy human individuals. Study details: A couple of women and three men aged 18 to 49 served as donors. Study-wide points: Naive subsets usually exceeded memory subsets in estimated richness. A handful of donors had approximately 4.6% of their naive CD4 clonotypes in common.

Details on this clone: Its antigen is not known.

Some clones are missing from TCRdb's copy, which holds only in-frame ones; the method was immunoSEQ multiplex PCR. The data hold 2,500,000 or so clones, with 92% observed a single time. Healthy HIV-negative adults with no recent acute infections or vaccinations were recruited as donors. The V gene lost 0 bases and the J gene lost 4 bases, with 9 bases spanning the gap. The CDR3 sequence is 14 residues long. Looked up from germline, CDR1 is SGHRS and CDR2 is YFSETQ. Material: naive CD4+ T cells from PBMCs. Sample subset: CD45RA+ positively selected. This chain joins TRBV5-1 and TRBJ2-3; D not resolved. This clonotype was obtained from a man younger than 35 in good health. Some clones in this sample may be carry-over from other donors' samples. The CDR3 spells CASSLAEQADTQYF. CDR3 in DNA: TGCGCCAGCAGCTTGGCGGAGCAGGCAGATACGCAGTATTTT.